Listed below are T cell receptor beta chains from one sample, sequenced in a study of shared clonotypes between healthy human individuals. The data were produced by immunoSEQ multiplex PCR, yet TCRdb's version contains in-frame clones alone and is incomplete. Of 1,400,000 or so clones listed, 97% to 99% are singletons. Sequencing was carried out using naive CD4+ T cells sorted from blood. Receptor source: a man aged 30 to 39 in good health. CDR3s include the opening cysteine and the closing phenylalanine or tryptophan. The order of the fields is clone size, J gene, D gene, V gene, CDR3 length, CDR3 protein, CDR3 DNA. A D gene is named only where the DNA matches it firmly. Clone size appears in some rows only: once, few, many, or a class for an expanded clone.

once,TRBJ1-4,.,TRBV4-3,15,CASSQTGTMNEKLFF,TGCGCCAGCAGCCAAACCGGGACTATGAATGAAAAACTGTTTTTT
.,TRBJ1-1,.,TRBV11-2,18,CASSPGLIKTPLNTEAFF,TGTGCCAGCAGCCCGGGCCTTATAAAGACACCCCTGAACACTGAAGCTTTCTTT
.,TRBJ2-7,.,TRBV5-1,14,CASSFSGTNYEQYF,TGCGCCAGCAGCTTTTCCGGGACCAACTACGAGCAGTACTTC
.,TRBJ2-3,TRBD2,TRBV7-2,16,CASSLGLAGGGDTQYF,TGTGCCAGCAGCTTAGGACTAGCGGGAGGGGGGGATACGCAGTATTTT
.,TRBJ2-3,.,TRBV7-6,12,CASSLSTDTQYF,TGTGCCAGCAGCTTATCCACAGATACGCAGTATTTT
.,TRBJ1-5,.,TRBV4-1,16,CASSQEAGTGYQPQHF,TGCGCCAGCAGCCAAGAGGCCGGAACGGGTTATCAGCCCCAGCATTTT
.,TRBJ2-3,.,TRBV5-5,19,CASSLVVVLMDTSTDTQYF,TGTGCCAGCAGCTTGGTAGTGGTGTTAATGGACACGAGCACAGATACGCAGTATTTT
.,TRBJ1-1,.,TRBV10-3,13,CASGPGMNTEAFF,TGTGCCTCCGGACCAGGGATGAACACTGAAGCTTTCTTT
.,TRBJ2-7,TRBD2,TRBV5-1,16,CASSSSPMAGGNEQYF,TGCGCCAGCAGCTCCTCCCCCATGGCGGGAGGCAACGAGCAGTACTTC
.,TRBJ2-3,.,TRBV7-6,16,CASSRLTGVLADTQYF,TGTGCCAGCAGCAGACTGACGGGAGTGCTAGCAGATACGCAGTATTTT
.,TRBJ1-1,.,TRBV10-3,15,CAISEDEGLNTEAFF,TGTGCCATCAGTGAAGACGAAGGCTTGAACACTGAAGCTTTCTTT
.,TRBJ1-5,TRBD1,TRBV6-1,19,CASSDRRRTGTGRNQPQHF,TGTGCCAGCAGTGACCGACGGCGTACCGGGACAGGGCGCAATCAGCCCCAGCATTTT
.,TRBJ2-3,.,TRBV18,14,CASPQGGETDTQYF,TGTGCCAGCCCCCAGGGTGGAGAAACAGATACGCAGTATTTT
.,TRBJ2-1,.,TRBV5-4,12,CASSLAGPEQFF,TGTGCCAGCAGCTTAGCCGGCCCCGAGCAGTTCTTC
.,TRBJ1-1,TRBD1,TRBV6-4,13,CASSDEQGAAAFF,TGTGCCAGCAGTGATGAACAGGGGGCTGCGGCTTTCTTT
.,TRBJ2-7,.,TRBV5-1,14,CASSLAGDSYEQYF,TGCGCCAGCAGCTTGGCAGGGGATTCCTACGAGCAGTACTTC
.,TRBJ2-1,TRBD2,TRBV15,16,CATSTQRELPLNEQFF,TGTGCCACCAGCACCCAGCGGGAGCTCCCTCTCAATGAGCAGTTCTTC
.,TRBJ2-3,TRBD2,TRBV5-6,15,CASSQGLVDTDTQYF,TGTGCCAGCAGCCAGGGACTAGTTGACACAGATACGCAGTATTTT
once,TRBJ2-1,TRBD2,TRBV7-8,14,CASSLREGRHEQFF,TGTGCCAGCAGCTTACGGGAGGGCCGTCATGAGCAGTTCTTC
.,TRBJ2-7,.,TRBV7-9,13,CASSLGGTYEQYF,TGTGCCAGCAGCTTAGGCGGAACCTACGAGCAGTACTTC
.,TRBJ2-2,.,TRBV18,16,CASSPLFPSDTGELFF,TGTGCCAGCTCACCCCTCTTCCCGTCAGACACCGGGGAGCTGTTTTTT
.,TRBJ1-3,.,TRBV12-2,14,CASRLDSSGNTIYF,TGTGCAAGTCGTTTGGACAGCTCTGGAAACACCATATATTTT
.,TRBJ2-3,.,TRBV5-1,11,CASSQTDTQYF,TGCGCCAGCAGCCAAACAGATACGCAGTATTTT
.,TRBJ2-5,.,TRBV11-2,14,CASSSRQAFETQYF,TGTGCCAGCAGCTCAAGACAGGCCTTCGAGACCCAGTACTTC
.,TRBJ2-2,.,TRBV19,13,CASITRDTGELFF,TGTGCCAGCATCACTAGGGACACCGGGGAGCTGTTTTTT
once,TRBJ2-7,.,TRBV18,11,CASSPLYEQYF,TGTGCCAGCTCACCACTTTACGAGCAGTACTTC
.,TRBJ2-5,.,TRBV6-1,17,CASSETLRRIGQETQYF,TGTGCCAGCAGTGAAACCCTCCGGCGGATTGGCCAAGAGACCCAGTACTTC